The next 7 T cell receptor beta chains were all read from a single sample in a study of cytomegalovirus exposure and HLA in healthy donors. 60 Vbeta and 13 Jbeta primers were used in PCR. Libraries were prepared by immunoSEQ multiplex PCR; TCRdb keeps only in-frame clonotypes and omits some of them. Of more than 80,000 clones in the sample, roughly 74% were seen once. Sequenced sample: PBMCs. Receptor source: a man aged 35 to 55 in good health and CMV-seronegative.

V gene TRBV9 combines with J gene TRBJ1-2, with a tentative D call TRBD1 (6 bases). With 0 bases removed from V and 6 bases from J, the gap between germline ends came to 9 bases. This CDR3 spans 13 amino acids. Per the germline V gene, CDR1 is SGDLS and CDR2 is YYNGEE. CDR3: CASSVGPGDGYTF. DNA of the CDR3: TGTGCCAGCAGCGTAGGTCCAGGGGATGGCTACACCTTC.

The V and J genes are TRBV4-2 and TRBJ1-5; 9 positions match TRBD1. The trim removed 0 bases at V and 4 bases at J, leaving 4 bases unmatched. In germline, CDR1 is LGHNA, CDR2 YNFKEQ. This CDR3 has 16 amino acids. The CDR3 loop reads CASSQETGQGNQPQHF. In DNA form, the CDR3 reads TGTGCCAGCAGCCAAGAAACCGGACAGGGGAATCAGCCCCAGCATTTT.

The V gene is TRBV5-8, the J gene TRBJ2-2; TRBD2 agrees at 10 bases. Germline V CDR1 and CDR2: SGHTS, YDEGEE. With 4 bases clipped from V and 6 bases from J, the junction kept 9 bases outside the gene matches. CDR3 size: 16 residues. The DNA for the CDR3 is TGTGCCAGCAGCCCTAGACTAGCGGGCGGTTCCGGGGAGCTGTTTTTT. As protein: CASSPRLAGGSGELFF. Combining the CDR3 with reference TRBV5-8 and TRBJ2-2 gives the whole variable domain EAGVTQSPTHLIKTRGQQATLRCSPISGHTSVYWYQQALGLGLQFLLWYDEGEERNRGNFPPRFSGRQFPNYSSELNVNALELEDSALYLCASSPRLAGGSGELFFGEGSRLTVL.

This chain joins TRBV2 and TRBJ2-3; 8 bases agree with TRBD2. In germline, CDR1 is SNHLY, CDR2 FYNNEI. With 5 bases clipped from V and 1 base from J, the junction kept 14 bases outside the gene matches. CDR3 length: 18 amino acids. CDR3: CASSRVGGGGPRTDTQYF. CDR3 DNA sequence: TGTGCCAGCAGTAGGGTGGGCGGCGGGGGGCCGCGCACAGATACGCAGTATTTT.

The CDR3 protein is CASRPVRTSGYNEQFF. CDR3 in DNA: TGTGCCAGCAGACCGGTGAGGACTAGCGGATACAATGAGCAGTTCTTC. The chain joins TRBV5-4 to TRBJ2-1; 10 nucleotides line up with TRBD2. The CDR3 runs 16 residues. V lost 5 bases, J lost 4 bases, and 9 bases stayed unmatched. Germline V gives CDR1 SGHNT, CDR2 YYREEE (reference sequence).

V usage is TRBV5-5 and J usage is TRBJ2-7; the D is unclear. Trimming left V 0 bases short and J 3 bases short, with 13 bases between. The CDR3 is made up of 15 amino acids. Per germline, CDR1 SGHKS and CDR2 YYEKEE (reference sequence). Here the CDR3 reads CASSLASSSSYEQYF. CDR3 nucleotide sequence: TGTGCCAGCAGCTTGGCCTCTTCCTCCAGCTACGAGCAGTACTTC.

In this sample, this clone turned up a few times. V and J are TRBV7-2 and TRBJ2-7; 14 bases map to TRBD2. The CDR3 contains 15 residues. Germline lookup yields CDR1 SGHTA and CDR2 FQGNSA. V gave up 4 bases and J gave up 7 bases; unmatched junction bases: 6. The CDR3 sequence: CASSSWTSGGNEQYF. The CDR3 region has the DNA TGTGCCAGCAGCTCGTGGACTAGCGGGGGGAATGAGCAGTACTTC. Full variable domain (outside the CDR3, taken from reference TRBV7-2 and TRBJ2-7): GAGVSQSPSNKVTEKGKDVELRCDPISGHTALYWYRQSLGQGLEFLIYFQGNSAPDKSGLPSDRFSAERTGGSVSTLTIQRTQQEDSAVYLCASSSWTSGGNEQYFGPGTRLTVT.